These T cell receptor beta chains were read from a single sample in a study of cytotoxic CD8 clonotypes in ibrutinib-treated CLL. Produced via immunoSEQ multiplex PCR; TCRdb's table is partial and in-frame only. The table includes tens of thousands of clones, 68% detected once. The source was PBMCs, collected after 24 months of ibrutinib treatment. Receptors were obtained from a human donor with chronic lymphocytic leukemia. The CDR3 runs from the conserved cysteine through the conserved F or W. The D gene is left open where the match is weak. Size values are once, few and many counts, or a class for expanded clones, and some rows have none.

TRBD1 TRBJ1-4 16 TRBV5-1 NA CASSIPQGATGEKLFF TGCGCCAGCAGCATTCCGCAGGGGGCGACGGGTGAAAAACTGTTTTTT
NA TRBJ2-7 14 TRBV19 NA CASSSRDGAYEQYF TGTGCCAGTAGTTCCCGGGACGGAGCCTACGAGCAGTACTTC
NA TRBJ2-3 16 TRBV7-9 NA CASSLALRSSWDTQYF TGTGCCAGCAGCTTAGCTTTGAGAAGCAGTTGGGATACGCAGTATTTT
TRBD2 TRBJ2-3 15 TRBV5-1 NA CASSLLLAGLDTQYF TGCGCCAGCAGCTTACTACTAGCGGGGTTAGATACGCAGTATTTT
TRBD1 TRBJ1-4 16 TRBV10-3 NA CAISEWRQGVNEKLFF TGTGCCATCAGTGAGTGGAGACAGGGGGTAAATGAAAAACTGTTTTTT
NA TRBJ1-1 15 TRBV7-8 NA CASSFRGGYDTEAFF TGTGCCAGCAGCTTTAGAGGAGGGTATGACACTGAAGCTTTCTTT
NA TRBJ2-7 13 TRBV15 NA CATSRDRTYEQYF TGTGCCACCAGCAGGGACCGTACCTACGAGCAGTACTTC
NA TRBJ2-7 13 TRBV7-9 few CASSSRGSYEQYF TGTGCCAGCAGCTCCCGTGGCTCCTACGAGCAGTACTTC
NA TRBJ2-3 16 TRBV18 NA CASSLTRVWGTDTQYF TGTGCCAGCTCACTGACCCGGGTGTGGGGCACAGATACGCAGTATTTT
NA TRBJ2-3 11 TRBV19 NA CASSWGETQYF TGTGCCAGTAGTTGGGGGGAGACGCAGTATTTT
NA TRBJ2-6 15 TRBV6-5 NA CASSYGVTGANVLTF TGTGCCAGCAGTTACGGGGTTACCGGGGCCAACGTCCTGACTTTC
TRBD1 TRBJ1-1 14 TRBV5-4 NA CASSLGQGATEAFF TGTGCCAGCAGCTTGGGACAGGGGGCCACTGAAGCTTTCTTT
TRBD1 TRBJ1-1 15 TRBV5-1 NA CASSLDRGLNTEAFF TGCGCCAGCAGCTTAGACAGGGGACTGAACACTGAAGCTTTCTTT
NA TRBJ2-3 16 TRBV5-4 NA CASSPDTGTSTDTQYF TGTGCCAGCAGCCCGGACACCGGGACTAGCACAGATACGCAGTATTTT
TRBD1 TRBJ1-2 14 TRBV19 few CASRDRGFARGYTF TGTGCCAGTAGAGACAGGGGGTTTGCTCGTGGCTACACCTTC
TRBD1 TRBJ1-1 15 TRBV29-1 NA CSVDTPGQGATEAFF TGCAGCGTTGATACCCCGGGACAGGGGGCGACTGAAGCTTTCTTT
NA TRBJ1-6 15 TRBV27 NA CASSVAGGYNSPLHF TGTGCCAGCAGTGTAGCTGGGGGATATAATTCACCCCTCCACTTT
TRBD2 TRBJ2-7 12 TRBV2 NA CASKTSGYEQYF TGTGCCAGCAAGACTAGCGGATACGAGCAGTACTTC
NA TRBJ2-7 14 TRBV15 NA CATSTAGTNYEQYF TGTGCCACCAGCACAGCCGGGACAAACTACGAGCAGTACTTC
TRBD1 TRBJ2-7 14 TRBV5-4 NA CASSLVGQDYEQYF TGTGCCAGCAGCTTGGTAGGACAGGACTACGAGCAGTACTTC
NA TRBJ2-7 13 TRBV2 NA CASKSARPYEQYF TGTGCCAGCAAGTCGGCCCGGCCCTACGAGCAGTACTTC
NA TRBJ2-7 15 TRBV12-5 NA CASGSLVQGGYEQYF TGTGCTAGTGGTTCCCTGGTCCAGGGAGGCTACGAGCAGTACTTC
NA TRBJ1-3 14 TRBV7-9 NA CASSLGGSGNTIYF TGTGCCAGCAGCTTAGGAGGGTCTGGAAACACCATATATTTT
NA TRBJ1-5 15 TRBV2 NA CASRTGGALNQPQHF TGTGCCAGCAGGACTGGGGGGGCTTTAAATCAGCCCCAGCATTTT
NA TRBJ1-1 12 TRBV30 NA CAWSLQTGAAFF TGTGCCTGGAGTCTACAAACAGGTGCAGCTTTCTTT
NA TRBJ1-4 15 TRBV27 NA CASSSSVLRGEKLFF TGTGCCAGCAGTTCGTCAGTCCTCCGAGGTGAAAAACTGTTTTTT
NA TRBJ1-4 14 TRBV5-4 NA CASSFQGTNEKLFF TGTGCCAGCAGCTTCCAGGGGACTAATGAAAAACTGTTTTTT
NA TRBJ2-7 12 TRBV10-1 few CASSDGSYEQYF TGCGCCAGCAGTGACGGGTCCTACGAGCAGTACTTC
NA TRBJ2-3 14 TRBV11-2 NA CASSLAGIADTQYF TGTGCCAGCAGCTTAGCAGGGATAGCAGATACGCAGTATTTT